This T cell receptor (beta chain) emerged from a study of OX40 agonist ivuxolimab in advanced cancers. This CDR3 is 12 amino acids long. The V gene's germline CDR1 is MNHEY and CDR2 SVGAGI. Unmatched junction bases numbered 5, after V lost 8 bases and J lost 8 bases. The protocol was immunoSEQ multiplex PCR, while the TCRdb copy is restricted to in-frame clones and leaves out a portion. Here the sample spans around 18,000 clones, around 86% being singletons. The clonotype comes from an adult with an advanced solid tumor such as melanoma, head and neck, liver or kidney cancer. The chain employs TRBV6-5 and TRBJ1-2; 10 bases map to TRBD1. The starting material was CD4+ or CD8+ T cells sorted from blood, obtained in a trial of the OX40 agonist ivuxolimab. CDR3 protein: CASYDRGPGYTF. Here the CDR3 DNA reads TGTGCCAGCTACGACAGGGGGCCGGGCTACACCTTC.